This TCR beta chain appears in the sequencing data of a study of T cell repertoires in cytomegalovirus infection. Study-wide background: In public TCR beta signatures, there were indications of both CMV infection and matching HLA type.

TCRdb analysed the reads with MiXCR anew, one entry per CDR3 protein. Found here are around 530,000 distinct CDR3 sequences, more than 15% of them singletons; the top ten hold under 30%. V gave up 1 base and J gave up 7 bases, with 7 bases separating them. Germline V CDR1 and CDR2: MNHNS, SASEGT. This CDR3 comprises 13 residues. Study results and caveats: Clonotypes of TCR beta that were HLA-C-restricted and CMV-specific dominated the ex vivo response. Cumulative frequency (of public TCR beta family members) identified carriers of CMV plus the relevant HLA.

In this sample, this clonotype turned up many times. Its antigen remains unknown. The receptor's source is a human donor in good health (CMV status not recorded). Some clones in this sample may be carry-over from other donors' samples. The chain recombines TRBV6-1 with TRBJ2-2; D is undetermined. What was sequenced was CD8+ T cells from PBMCs. The CDR3 sequence: CASSEDYGGELFF. CDR3 nucleotide sequence: TGTGCCAGCAGTGAAGATTATGGCGGGGAGCTGTTTTTT.